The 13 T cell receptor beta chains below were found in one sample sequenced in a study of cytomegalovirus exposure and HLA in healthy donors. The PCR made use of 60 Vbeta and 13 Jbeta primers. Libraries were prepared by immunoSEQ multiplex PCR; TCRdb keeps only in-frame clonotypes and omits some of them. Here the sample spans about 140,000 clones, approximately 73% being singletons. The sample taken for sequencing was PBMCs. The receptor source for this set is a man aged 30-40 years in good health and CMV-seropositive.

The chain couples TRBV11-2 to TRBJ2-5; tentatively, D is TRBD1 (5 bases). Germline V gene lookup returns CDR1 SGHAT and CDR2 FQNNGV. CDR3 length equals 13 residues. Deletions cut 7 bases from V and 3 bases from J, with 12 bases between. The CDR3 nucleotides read TGTGCCAGCACCTTCCTCAGGGAAGAGACCCAGTACTTC. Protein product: CASTFLREETQYF.

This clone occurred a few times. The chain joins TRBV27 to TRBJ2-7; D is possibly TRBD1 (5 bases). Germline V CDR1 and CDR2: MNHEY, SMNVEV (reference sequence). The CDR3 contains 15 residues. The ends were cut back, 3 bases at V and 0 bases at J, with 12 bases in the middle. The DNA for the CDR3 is TGTGCCAGCAGTTTTGGGGCCAAACTCTCCTACGAGCAGTACTTC. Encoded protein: CASSFGAKLSYEQYF.

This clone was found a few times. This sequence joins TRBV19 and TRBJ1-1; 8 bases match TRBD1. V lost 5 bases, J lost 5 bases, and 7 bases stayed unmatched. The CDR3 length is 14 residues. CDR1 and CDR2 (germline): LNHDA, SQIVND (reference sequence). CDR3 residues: CASSAQTGVTEAFF. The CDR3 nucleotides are TGTGCCAGTAGTGCCCAGACAGGGGTGACTGAAGCTTTCTTT.

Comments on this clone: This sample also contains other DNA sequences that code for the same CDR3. CDR3 nucleotides: TGTGCCAGTAGTATCGGGGGAGGTACCTACGAGCAGTACTTC. It yields the protein CASSIGGGTYEQYF. The rearrangement links TRBV19 to TRBJ2-7; possible D gene TRBD2, 6 bases. Germline V gene lookup returns CDR1 LNHDA and CDR2 SQIVND (reference sequence). This CDR3 has 14 amino acids. Trimming removed 3 bases from V and 2 bases from J, with 11 bases in between.

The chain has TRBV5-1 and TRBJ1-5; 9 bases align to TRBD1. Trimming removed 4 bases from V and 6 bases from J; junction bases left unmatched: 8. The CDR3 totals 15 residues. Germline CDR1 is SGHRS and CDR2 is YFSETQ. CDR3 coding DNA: TGCGCCAGCAGCCTGGGACAGGGCACGCGTCAGCCCCAGCATTTT. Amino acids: CASSLGQGTRQPQHF.

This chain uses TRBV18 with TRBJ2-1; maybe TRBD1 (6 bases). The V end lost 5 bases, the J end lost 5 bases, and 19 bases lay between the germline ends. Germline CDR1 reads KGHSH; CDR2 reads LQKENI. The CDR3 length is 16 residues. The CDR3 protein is CASSSNRAAKDNEQFF. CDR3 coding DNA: TGTGCCAGCTCAAGTAACAGGGCAGCCAAGGACAATGAGCAGTTCTTC.

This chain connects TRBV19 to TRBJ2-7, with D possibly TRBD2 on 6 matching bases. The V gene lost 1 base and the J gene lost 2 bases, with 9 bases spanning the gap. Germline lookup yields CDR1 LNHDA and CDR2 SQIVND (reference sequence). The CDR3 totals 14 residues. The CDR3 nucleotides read TGTGCCAGTAGTATAGCAGGAGGGGCCTACGAGCAGTACTTC. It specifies CASSIAGGAYEQYF.

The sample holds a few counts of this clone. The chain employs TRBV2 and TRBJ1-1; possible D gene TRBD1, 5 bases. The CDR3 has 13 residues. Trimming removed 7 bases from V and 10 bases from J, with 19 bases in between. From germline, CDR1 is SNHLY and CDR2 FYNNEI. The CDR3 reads CASISRVSNGAFF. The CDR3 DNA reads TGTGCCAGCATCTCCAGGGTATCCAACGGAGCTTTCTTT.

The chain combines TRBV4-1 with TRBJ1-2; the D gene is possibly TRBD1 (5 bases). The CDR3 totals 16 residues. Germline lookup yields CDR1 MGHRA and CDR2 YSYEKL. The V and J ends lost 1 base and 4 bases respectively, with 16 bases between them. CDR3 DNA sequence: TGCGCCAGCAGCCAAGTCCCTCCCGACAGAACCTATGGCTACACCTTC. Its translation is CASSQVPPDRTYGYTF.

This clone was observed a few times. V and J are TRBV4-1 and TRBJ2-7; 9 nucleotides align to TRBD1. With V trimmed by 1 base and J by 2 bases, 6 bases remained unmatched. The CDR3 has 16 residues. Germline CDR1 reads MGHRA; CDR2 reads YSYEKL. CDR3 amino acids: CASSQASGQGTYEQYF. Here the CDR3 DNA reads TGCGCCAGCAGCCAAGCCTCGGGACAGGGCACCTACGAGCAGTACTTC.

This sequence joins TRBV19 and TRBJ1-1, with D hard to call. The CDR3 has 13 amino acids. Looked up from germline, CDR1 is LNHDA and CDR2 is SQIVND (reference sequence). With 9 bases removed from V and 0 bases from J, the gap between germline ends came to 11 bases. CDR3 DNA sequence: TGTGCCAGCTGTCAAAACATGAACACTGAAGCTTTCTTT. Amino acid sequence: CASCQNMNTEAFF. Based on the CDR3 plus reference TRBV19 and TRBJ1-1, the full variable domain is DGGITQSPKYLFRKEGQNVTLSCEQNLNHDAMYWYRQDPGQGLRLIYYSQIVNDFQKGDIAEGYSVSREKKESFPLTVTSAQKNPTAFYLCASCQNMNTEAFFGQGTRLTVV.

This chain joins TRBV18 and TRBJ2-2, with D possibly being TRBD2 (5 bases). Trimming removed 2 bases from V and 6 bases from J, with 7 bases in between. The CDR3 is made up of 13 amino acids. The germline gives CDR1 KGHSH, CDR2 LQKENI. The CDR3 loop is CASSPERSGELFF. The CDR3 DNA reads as TGTGCCAGCTCACCAGAGCGGTCCGGGGAGCTGTTTTTT.

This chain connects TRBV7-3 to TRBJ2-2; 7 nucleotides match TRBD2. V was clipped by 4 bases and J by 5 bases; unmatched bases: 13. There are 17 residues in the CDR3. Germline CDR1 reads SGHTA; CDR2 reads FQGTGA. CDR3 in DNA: TGTGCCAGCAGCTCAAGGATGGGCGGGAGTGGGACCGGGGAGCTGTTTTTT. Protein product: CASSSRMGGSGTGELFF.